This T cell receptor (beta chain) was found in a study of T cell changes during pregnancy in multiple sclerosis. The repertoire was sequenced with immunoSEQ multiplex PCR; TCRdb's copy has only in-frame clones and lacks some. The data hold nearly 110,000 clones, with 80% to 95% observed a single time. The CDR3 totals 15 residues. Germline V lookup: CDR1 SGHRS, CDR2 YFSETQ. J was trimmed by 6 bases and V by 0 bases; bases with no gene match: 5. This receptor was identified in a female donor in good health, enrolled as a control in a pregnancy study. The sample was peripheral blood, taken in the third trimester of pregnancy. The chain combines TRBV5-1 with TRBJ2-2; the match to TRBD2 covers 7 bases. The CDR3 sequence is CASSLAGGSSGELFF. The DNA of the CDR3 is TGCGCCAGCAGCTTGGCCGGGGGGTCCTCCGGGGAGCTGTTTTTT.